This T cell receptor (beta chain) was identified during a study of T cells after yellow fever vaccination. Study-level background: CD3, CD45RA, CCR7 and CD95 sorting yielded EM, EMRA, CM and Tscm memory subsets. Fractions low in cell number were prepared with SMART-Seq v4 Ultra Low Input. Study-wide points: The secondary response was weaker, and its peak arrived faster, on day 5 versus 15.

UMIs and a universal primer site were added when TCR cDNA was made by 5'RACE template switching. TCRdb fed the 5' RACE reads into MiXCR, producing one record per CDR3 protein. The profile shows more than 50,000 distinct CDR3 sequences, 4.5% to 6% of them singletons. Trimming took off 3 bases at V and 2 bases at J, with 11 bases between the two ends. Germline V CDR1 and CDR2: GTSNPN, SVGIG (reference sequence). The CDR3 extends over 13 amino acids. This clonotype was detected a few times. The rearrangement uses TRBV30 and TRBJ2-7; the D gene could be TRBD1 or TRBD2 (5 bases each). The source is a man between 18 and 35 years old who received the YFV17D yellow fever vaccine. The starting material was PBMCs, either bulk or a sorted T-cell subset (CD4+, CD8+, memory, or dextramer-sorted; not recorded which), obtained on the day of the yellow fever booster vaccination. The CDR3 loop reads CAWSWDAAYEQYF. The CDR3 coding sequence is TGTGCCTGGAGCTGGGACGCCGCCTACGAGCAGTACTTC. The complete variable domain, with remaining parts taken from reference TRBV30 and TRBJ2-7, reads SQTIHQWPATLVQPVGSPLSLECTVEGTSNPNLYWYRQAAGRGLQLLFYSVGIGQISSEVPQNLSASRPQDRQFILSSKKLLLSDSGFYLCAWSWDAAYEQYFGPGTRLTVT.